This T cell receptor (beta chain) was documented in a study of relationships among human T cell subsets. The CD45RA-negative fraction was bead-selected with anti-CD45RO to obtain memory T cells. For this clonotype: Antigen unknown.

Semiquantitative ARM-PCR amplified T cell receptor alpha and beta CDR3 regions from mRNA. In ARM-PCR, communal superprimers followed tagged nested gene-specific primers for exponential amplification. Each CDR3 protein gets one entry after TCRdb re-called the multiplex PCR reads with MiXCR. The data hold over 8,000 distinct CDR3 sequences, with about 50% observed a single time. The study, taken as a whole, reports: Over 55% of CD8+ cytotoxic sequences were in clones over 100 reads; regulatory and Th2 had few.

The sequencing input was memory T cells sorted from blood. The sequence derives from a man in his forties in good health.

CDR3 coding DNA: TGTGCCATCGGCAGGCGGCATGATGAGCAGTACTTC. The encoded protein is CAIGRRHDEQYF. The chain recombines TRBV10-3 with TRBJ2-7; D is unclear. This CDR3 contains 12 residues. Trimming removed 8 bases at V and 7 bases at J, with 15 bases between. Germline loops: CDR1 ENHRY, CDR2 SYGVKD.